These 16 T cell receptor beta chains originate from one sample sequenced in a study of vaccination and CD4 T cells after COVID-19. Their specific antigens are unknown. The treatment here: approximately nine-day PBMC culture with coronavirus spike peptide pools or control peptides (ViraFEST assay). Sequenced with the Oncomine TCR Beta short-read assay was DNA taken from cultured CD4+ T cells. TCRdb passed the PCR reads through MiXCR, listing each CDR3 protein once. The data hold 7,000 to 8,500 distinct CDR3 sequences, with over 60% observed a single time. The sample comprised CD4+ T cells from blood, cultured in vitro. All receptors derive from a human donor who had recovered from COVID-19.

By share, this clonotype counts as large (0.1 to 1%). The rearrangement joins TRBV5-1 to TRBJ2-1; 9 nucleotides agree with TRBD1. CDR1 and CDR2 from the germline V gene are SGHRS and YFSETQ. CDR3 length: 16 amino acids. Trimming cost V 1 base and J 0 bases; bases outside gene matches: 2. CDR3 residues: CASSLTGGNSYNEQFF. The CDR3 DNA sequence: TGCGCCAGCAGCTTGACAGGGGGCAACTCCTACAATGAGCAGTTCTTC. Full variable domain (outside the CDR3, taken from reference TRBV5-1 and TRBJ2-1): KAGVTQTPRYLIKTRGQQVTLSCSPISGHRSVSWYQQTPGQGLQFLFEYFSETQRNKGNFPGRFSGRQFSNSRSEMNVSTLELGDSALYLCASSLTGGNSYNEQFFGPGTRLTVL.

The chain has TRBV6-1 and TRBJ2-1; D gene ambiguous. Looked up from germline, CDR1 is MNHNS and CDR2 is SASEGT. V was trimmed by 8 bases and J by 0 bases, leaving 11 bases between them. The CDR3 covers 14 residues. In DNA, the CDR3 is TGTGCCAGCCGTAACCCTAGCTCCTACAATGAGCAGTTCTTC. It yields the protein CASRNPSSYNEQFF.

The chain combines TRBV28 with TRBJ2-3; TRBD2 aligns across 14 bases. The CDR3 length is 19 residues. CDR1 is MDHEN and CDR2 is SYDVKM in the germline V gene. V dropped 3 bases and J dropped 2; count of bases not matched to a gene: 10. CDR3: CASSFYGTSGSRHTDTQYF. The CDR3 DNA reads TGTGCCAGCAGTTTTTATGGGACTAGCGGGAGTAGGCACACAGATACGCAGTATTTT.

The V gene is TRBV6-1, the J gene TRBJ2-5, with 10 bases identical to TRBD1. Germline V gives CDR1 MNHNS, CDR2 SASEGT. The trim removed 3 bases at V and 5 bases at J, leaving 3 bases unmatched. The CDR3 contains 14 residues. The CDR3 DNA sequence: TGTGCCAGCAGTGAGGACAGGGGGTGGGAGACCCAGTACTTC. It encodes CASSEDRGWETQYF.

This clonotype was recorded a few times. This chain connects TRBV28 to TRBJ1-5; D perhaps matches TRBD1 (6 bases). The V gene's germline CDR1 is MDHEN and CDR2 SYDVKM. CDR3 length: 13 amino acids. Trimming shortened V by 10 bases and J by 6 bases, and 16 bases separated the two germline ends. The CDR3 is CATSGGQVQPQHF. The CDR3 DNA follows: TGTGCCACCTCGGGGGGGCAAGTTCAGCCCCAGCATTTT. Using reference TRBV28 and TRBJ1-5 for the parts outside the CDR3, the full variable domain is DVKVTQSSRYLVKRTGEKVFLECVQDMDHENMFWYRQDPGLGLRLIYFSYDVKMKEKGDIPEGYSVSREKKERFSLILESASTNQTSMYLCATSGGQVQPQHFGDGTRLSIL.

The chain recombines TRBV12-3 or TRBV12-4 with TRBJ2-7; D is tentatively TRBD1 or TRBD2 (6 bases each). CDR3 length equals 14 residues. The V end was cut by 7 bases, the J end by 7 bases, with 20 bases between. The CDR3 loop reads CASNPDRRLGEQYF. CDR3 DNA: TGTGCCAGCAATCCTGACAGGAGACTAGGGGAGCAGTACTTC.

The rearrangement uses TRBV19 and TRBJ2-5; D unresolved. V lost 5 bases and J 3 bases, leaving 10 bases between the germline ends. Germline V CDR1 and CDR2: LNHDA, SQIVND (reference sequence). The CDR3 loop spans 13 amino acids. The CDR3 bases are TGTGCCAGTAGTCGTAGTAAGAAAGAGACCCAGTACTTC. It codes for CASSRSKKETQYF. Looking up the rest from reference TRBV19 and TRBJ2-5 gives the full variable domain: DGGITQSPKYLFRKEGQNVTLSCEQNLNHDAMYWYRQDPGQGLRLIYYSQIVNDFQKGDIAEGYSVSREKKESFPLTVTSAQKNPTAFYLCASSRSKKETQYFGPGTRLLVL.

This clonotype was counted once. The rearrangement joins TRBV10-3 to TRBJ1-3, with 8 bases identical to TRBD1. After removal of 6 bases from V and 0 bases from J, the junction contained 10 bases not matched to a gene. Germline loops: CDR1 ENHRY, CDR2 SYGVKD. The length of the CDR3 is 17 residues. The CDR3 nucleotides are TGTGCCATCAGCGACCCTGGGACAGGCGTCTCTGGAAACACCATATATTTT. Translation gives CAISDPGTGVSGNTIYF.

This clonotype is a singleton in its sample. The V call is TRBV28, the J call TRBJ1-2; 7 positions agree with TRBD1. This CDR3 is built from 15 residues. V dropped 5 bases and J dropped 6; count of bases not matched to a gene: 12. Germline V gene sequence: CDR1 MDHEN, CDR2 SYDVKM. The CDR3 DNA is TGTGCCAGCAGTAAGCGCCGGGACAGCTTAAATGGCTACACCTTC. Its protein is CASSKRRDSLNGYTF.

This chain uses TRBV7-2 with TRBJ2-5; TRBD2 matches at 7 bases. V gave up 11 bases and J gave up 0 bases; unmatched junction bases: 12. Germline V gene lookup returns CDR1 SGHTA and CDR2 FQGNSA. The CDR3 is 15 amino acids. The CDR3 coding sequence is TGTGCCGGGGCTAGCGGTGCAGTGTACCAAGAGACCCAGTACTTC. Encoded protein: CAGASGAVYQETQYF.

The chain uses TRBV5-4 and TRBJ2-3, with 7 bases identical to TRBD2. V was clipped by 0 bases and J by 3 bases; unmatched bases: 4. The CDR3 is 15 residues long. Germline V gives CDR1 SGHNT, CDR2 YYREEE (reference sequence). In DNA form, the CDR3 reads TGTGCCAGCAGCTTGGCTAGCGGAGCGACAGATACGCAGTATTTT. This gives the protein CASSLASGATDTQYF.

The chain recombines TRBV6-4 with TRBJ1-2; 7 bases align to TRBD1. The CDR3 length is 17 residues. The V gene end was trimmed by 7 bases and the J gene end by 4 bases; junction bases not matched to a gene: 18. Germline-derived CDR1 and CDR2 are MRHNA and SNTAGT. CDR3 sequence: CASIPPTIDRAPYGYTF. The DNA of the CDR3 is TGTGCCAGCATCCCACCGACTATAGACAGGGCCCCCTATGGCTACACCTTC.

The V call is TRBV20-1, the J call TRBJ1-1, with 7 nucleotides matching TRBD1. V trimming: 5 bases; J trimming: 1 base; junction bases outside the gene matches: 7. This CDR3 region has 14 residues. Germline CDR1 reads DFQATT; CDR2 reads SNEGSKA (reference sequence). This CDR3 is CSAGAGTANTEAFF. For the CDR3, the DNA is TGCAGTGCTGGGGCCGGGACAGCGAACACTGAAGCTTTCTTT.

The V call is TRBV6-2 or TRBV6-3, the J call TRBJ1-6, with 10 bases fitting TRBD1. The CDR3 contains 16 residues. V shed 6 bases, J shed 8 bases, and the junction held 10 bases outside the gene matches. CDR1 MNHEY and CDR2 SVGEGT come from the germline V gene. In DNA, the CDR3 is TGTGCCAGCAGACCGGACAGGGGGAATTCGCATTCACCCCTCCACTTT. Its translation is CASRPDRGNSHSPLHF.

The J gene is TRBJ1-5, the V gene TRBV20-1; D perhaps matches TRBD1 (5 bases). The length of the CDR3 is 14 residues. The V gene's germline CDR1 is DFQATT and CDR2 SNEGSKA (reference sequence). Trimming took 1 base from V and 0 from J, leaving 7 bases between them. CDR3 DNA sequence: TGCAGTGCTAGAGTAGGGGTTAGCAATCAGCCCCAGCATTTT. Amino acid sequence: CSARVGVSNQPQHF.

This clonotype was detected only once. The V and J genes are TRBV30 and TRBJ1-1; D remains unclear. With 4 bases removed from V and 1 base from J, the gap between germline ends came to 7 bases. The germline gives CDR1 GTSNPN, CDR2 SVGIG (reference sequence). The CDR3 is 12 amino acids. The CDR3 DNA is TGTGCCTGGACCCCCGAGAACACTGAAGCTTTCTTT. Its protein product is CAWTPENTEAFF. The full variable domain, with the rest looked up from reference TRBV30 and TRBJ1-1, is SQTIHQWPATLVQPVGSPLSLECTVEGTSNPNLYWYRQAAGRGLQLLFYSVGIGQISSEVPQNLSASRPQDRQFILSSKKLLLSDSGFYLCAWTPENTEAFFGQGTRLTVV.